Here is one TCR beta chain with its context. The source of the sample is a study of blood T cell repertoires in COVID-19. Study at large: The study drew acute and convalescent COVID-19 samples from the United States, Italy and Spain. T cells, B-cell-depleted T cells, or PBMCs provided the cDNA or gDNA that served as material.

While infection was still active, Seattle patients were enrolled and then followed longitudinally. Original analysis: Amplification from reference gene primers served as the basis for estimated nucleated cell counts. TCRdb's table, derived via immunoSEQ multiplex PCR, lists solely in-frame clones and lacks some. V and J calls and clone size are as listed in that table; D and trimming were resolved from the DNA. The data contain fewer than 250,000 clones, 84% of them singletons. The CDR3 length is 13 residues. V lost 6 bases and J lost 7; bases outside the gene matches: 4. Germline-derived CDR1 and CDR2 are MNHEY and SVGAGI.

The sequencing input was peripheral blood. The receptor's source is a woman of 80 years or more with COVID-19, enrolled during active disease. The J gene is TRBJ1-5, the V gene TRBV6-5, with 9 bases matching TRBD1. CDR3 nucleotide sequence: TGTGCCAGCAGAGGGACAGGGAGCCAGCCCCAGCATTTT. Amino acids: CASRGTGSQPQHF.